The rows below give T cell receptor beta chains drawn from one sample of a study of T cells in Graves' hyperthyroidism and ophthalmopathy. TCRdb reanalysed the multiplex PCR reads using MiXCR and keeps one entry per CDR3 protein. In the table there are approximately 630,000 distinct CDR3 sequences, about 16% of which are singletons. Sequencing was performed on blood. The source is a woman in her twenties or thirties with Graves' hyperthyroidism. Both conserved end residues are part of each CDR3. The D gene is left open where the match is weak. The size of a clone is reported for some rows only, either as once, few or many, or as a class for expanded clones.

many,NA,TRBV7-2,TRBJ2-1,TGTGCCAGCAGCTACCTTGGGACTGAGCAGTTCTTC,CASSYLGTEQFF
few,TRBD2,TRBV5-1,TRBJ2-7,TGCGCCAGCACTAGCGGGAATGTTTTCGAGCAGTACTTC,CASTSGNVFEQYF
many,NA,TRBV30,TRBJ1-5,TGTGCCTGGAGCCCATCGAGGGGTCAGCCCCAGCATTTT,CAWSPSRGQPQHF
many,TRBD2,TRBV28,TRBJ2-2,TGTGCCGGACTAGCGGGAGGACCCGGGTTTACCGGGGAGCTGTTTTTT,CAGLAGGPGFTGELFF
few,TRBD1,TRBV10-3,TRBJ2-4,TGTGCCATCAGCCCCGGGACAGGCGAAGTTCAGTACTTC,CAISPGTGEVQYF
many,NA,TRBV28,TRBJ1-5,TGTGCCAGCAGTCTCAGCCCCAATCAGCCCCAGCATTTT,CASSLSPNQPQHF
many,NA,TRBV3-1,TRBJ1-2,TGTGCCAGCAGCCCAGGAATTGTTGTTGCGGGAGGCTACACCTTC,CASSPGIVVAGGYTF
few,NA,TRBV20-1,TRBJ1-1,TGCAGTGCTCCCACGGGGTATATGAACACTGAAGCTTTCTTT,CSAPTGYMNTEAFF
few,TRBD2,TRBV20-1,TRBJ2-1,TGCAGTGCTGAGGGAGTTACTAGCGGGAGGGGGGCTGAGCAGTTCTTC,CSAEGVTSGRGAEQFF
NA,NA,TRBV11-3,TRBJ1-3,TGTGCCAGCAGCTCGACAACAGGGTCTGGAAACACCATATATTTT,CASSSTTGSGNTIYF
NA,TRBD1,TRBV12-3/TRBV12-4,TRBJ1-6,TGTGCCAGCACCGAGGACAGGGACAATTCACCCCTCCACTTT,CASTEDRDNSPLHF
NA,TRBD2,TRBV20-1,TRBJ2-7,TGCAGTGCTAGAGCCGGGACTAGCGACTACGAGCAGTACTTC,CSARAGTSDYEQYF
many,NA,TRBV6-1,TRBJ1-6,TGTGCCAGCAGTGAAGACGTCTCTTATAATTCACCCCTCCACTTT,CASSEDVSYNSPLHF
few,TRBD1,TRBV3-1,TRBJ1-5,TGTGCCAGCAGCGTCGGGACAGGTTATCAGCCCCAGCATTTT,CASSVGTGYQPQHF
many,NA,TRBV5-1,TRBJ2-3,TGCGCCAGCAGCTTGGAGGCACCGACAGATACGCAGTATTTT,CASSLEAPTDTQYF
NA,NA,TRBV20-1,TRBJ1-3,TGCAGTGCTAGCGTTCCAGTCACGAACACCATATATTTT,CSASVPVTNTIYF
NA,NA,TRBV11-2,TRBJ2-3,TGTGCCAGCAGCTTATCGGGTCAGGAAAGGACAGATACGCAGTATTTT,CASSLSGQERTDTQYF
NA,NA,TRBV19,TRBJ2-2,TGTGCCAGTAGTATATATTTGTCGGGGTCCGGGGAGCTGTTTTTT,CASSIYLSGSGELFF
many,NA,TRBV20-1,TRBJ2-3,TGCAGTGCTCCCGGCCGCTCGATCACAGATACGCAGTATTTT,CSAPGRSITDTQYF
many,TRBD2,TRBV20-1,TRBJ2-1,TGCAGTGCTAGTGGGTGGGAGGGCCTAGGAGAGCAGTTCTTC,CSASGWEGLGEQFF
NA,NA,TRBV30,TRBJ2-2,TGTGCCTGGAGTGTATGGTCGGGGACTGAGCTGTTTTTT,CAWSVWSGTELFF